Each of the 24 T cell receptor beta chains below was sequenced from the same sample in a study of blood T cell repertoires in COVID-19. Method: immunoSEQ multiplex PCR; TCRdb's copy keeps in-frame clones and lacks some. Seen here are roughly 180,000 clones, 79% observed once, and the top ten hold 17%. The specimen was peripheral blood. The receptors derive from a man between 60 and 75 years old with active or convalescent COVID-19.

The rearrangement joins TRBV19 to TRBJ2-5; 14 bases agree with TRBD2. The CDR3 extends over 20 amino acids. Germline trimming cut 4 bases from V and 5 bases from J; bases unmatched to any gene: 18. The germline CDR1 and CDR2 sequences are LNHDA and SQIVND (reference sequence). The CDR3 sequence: CASSRTRTSGRPGRGETQYF. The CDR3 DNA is TGTGCCAGTAGTAGAACAAGGACTAGCGGGAGGCCCGGTCGTGGGGAGACCCAGTACTTC.

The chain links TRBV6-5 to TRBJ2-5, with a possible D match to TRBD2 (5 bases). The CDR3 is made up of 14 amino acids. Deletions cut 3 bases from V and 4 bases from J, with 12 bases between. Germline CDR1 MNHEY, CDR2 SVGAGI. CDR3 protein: CASSYSRAGETQYF. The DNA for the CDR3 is TGTGCCAGCAGTTATAGCCGGGCGGGAGAGACCCAGTACTTC.

Here the CDR3 DNA reads TGTGCCAGCAGCTTGGCGGAGACCCAGTACTTC. Amino acids: CASSLAETQYF. This sequence joins TRBV5-6 and TRBJ2-5; D ambiguous. Germline loops: CDR1 SGHDT, CDR2 YYEEEE. CDR3 length: 11 amino acids. V lost 0 bases and J lost 5, with 2 bases in between.

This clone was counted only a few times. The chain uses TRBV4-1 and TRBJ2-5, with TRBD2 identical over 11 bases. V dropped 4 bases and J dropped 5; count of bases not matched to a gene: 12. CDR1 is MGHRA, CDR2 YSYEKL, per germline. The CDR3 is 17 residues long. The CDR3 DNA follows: TGCGCCAGCAGCCGGTTACTAGCGGGAGCATCGGGGGAGACCCAGTACTTC. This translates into CASSRLLAGASGETQYF.

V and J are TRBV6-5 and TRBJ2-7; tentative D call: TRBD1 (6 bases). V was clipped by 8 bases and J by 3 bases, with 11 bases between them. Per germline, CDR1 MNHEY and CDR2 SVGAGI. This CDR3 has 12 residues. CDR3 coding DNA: TGTGCCAGCTCTACAGGGTTCTACGAGCAGTACTTC. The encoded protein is CASSTGFYEQYF.

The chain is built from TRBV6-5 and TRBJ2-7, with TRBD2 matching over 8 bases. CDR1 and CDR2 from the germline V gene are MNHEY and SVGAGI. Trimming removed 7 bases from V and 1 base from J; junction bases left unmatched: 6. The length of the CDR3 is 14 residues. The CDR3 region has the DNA TGTGCCAGCAAGAAGTTAGCGGGATCCTACGAGCAGTACTTC. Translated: CASKKLAGSYEQYF.

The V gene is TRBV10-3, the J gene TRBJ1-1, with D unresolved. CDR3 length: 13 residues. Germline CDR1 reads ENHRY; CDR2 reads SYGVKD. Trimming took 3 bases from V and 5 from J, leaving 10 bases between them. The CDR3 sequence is CAISEVGETEAFF. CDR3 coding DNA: TGTGCCATCAGTGAAGTCGGGGAGACTGAAGCTTTCTTT.

The CDR3 spells CASSEDLAGGYLQETQYF. CDR3 nucleotides: TGTGCCAGCAGTGAAGATCTAGCGGGAGGGTACCTACAAGAGACCCAGTACTTC. The chain uses TRBV2 and TRBJ2-5; 12 nucleotides match TRBD2. This CDR3 contains 18 residues. In germline, CDR1 is SNHLY, CDR2 FYNNEI. Trimming cost V 1 base and J 2 bases; bases outside gene matches: 8. The full variable domain, in which reference TRBV2 and TRBJ2-5 provide the parts outside the CDR3, is EPEVTQTPSHQVTQMGQEVILRCVPISNHLYFYWYRQILGQKVEFLVSFYNNEISEKSEIFDDQFSVERPDGSNFTLKIRSTKLEDSAMYFCASSEDLAGGYLQETQYFGPGTRLLVL.

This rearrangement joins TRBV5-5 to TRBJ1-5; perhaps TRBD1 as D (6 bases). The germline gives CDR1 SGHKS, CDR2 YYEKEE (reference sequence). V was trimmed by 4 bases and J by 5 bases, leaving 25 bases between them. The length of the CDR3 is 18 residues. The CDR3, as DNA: TGTGCCAGCAGCCCCGGGGGGCGGGGGGCGCGGGGTTATCAGCCCCAGCATTTT. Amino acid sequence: CASSPGGRGARGYQPQHF. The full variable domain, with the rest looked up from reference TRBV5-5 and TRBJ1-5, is DAGVTQSPTHLIKTRGQQVTLRCSPISGHKSVSWYQQVLGQGPQFIFQYYEKEERGRGNFPDRFSARQFPNYSSELNVNALLLGDSALYLCASSPGGRGARGYQPQHFGDGTRLSIL.

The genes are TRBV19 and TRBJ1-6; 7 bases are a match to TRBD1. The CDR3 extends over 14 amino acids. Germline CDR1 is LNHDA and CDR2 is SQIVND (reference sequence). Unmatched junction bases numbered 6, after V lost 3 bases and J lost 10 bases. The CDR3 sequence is CASSMRQGDSPLHF. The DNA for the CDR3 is TGTGCCAGTAGTATGCGGCAGGGGGACTCACCCCTCCACTTT.

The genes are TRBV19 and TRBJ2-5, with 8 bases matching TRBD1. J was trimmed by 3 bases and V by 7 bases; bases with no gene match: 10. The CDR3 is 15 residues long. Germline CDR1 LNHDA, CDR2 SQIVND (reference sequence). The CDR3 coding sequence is TGTGCCAGTACCACCAGACAGGGGAGCAAAGAGACCCAGTACTTC. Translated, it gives CASTTRQGSKETQYF.

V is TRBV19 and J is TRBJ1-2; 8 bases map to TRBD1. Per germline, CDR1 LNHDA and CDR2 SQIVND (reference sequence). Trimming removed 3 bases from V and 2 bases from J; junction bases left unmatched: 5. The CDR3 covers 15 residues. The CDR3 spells CASSITGQENYGYTF. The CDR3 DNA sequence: TGTGCCAGTAGTATTACGGGACAGGAGAACTATGGCTACACCTTC.

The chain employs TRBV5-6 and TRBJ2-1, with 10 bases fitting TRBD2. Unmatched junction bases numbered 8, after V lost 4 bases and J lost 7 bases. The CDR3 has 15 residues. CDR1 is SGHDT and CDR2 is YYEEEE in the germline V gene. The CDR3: CASSRLGTSENEQFF. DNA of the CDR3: TGTGCCAGCAGCCGACTAGGGACTAGCGAAAATGAGCAGTTCTTC.

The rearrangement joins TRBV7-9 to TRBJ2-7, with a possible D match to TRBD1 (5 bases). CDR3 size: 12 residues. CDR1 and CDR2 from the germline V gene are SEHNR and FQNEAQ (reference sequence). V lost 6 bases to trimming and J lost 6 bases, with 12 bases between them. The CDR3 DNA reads TGTGCCAGCAGTCCTGACAGCCTCGAGCAGTACTTC. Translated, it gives CASSPDSLEQYF.

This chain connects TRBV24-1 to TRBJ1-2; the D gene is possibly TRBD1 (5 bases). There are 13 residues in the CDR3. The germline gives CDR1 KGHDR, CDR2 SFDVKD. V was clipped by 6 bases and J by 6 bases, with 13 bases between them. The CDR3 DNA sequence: TGTGCCACCAGTAAGACAGTGGTTGATGGCTACACCTTC. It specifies CATSKTVVDGYTF.

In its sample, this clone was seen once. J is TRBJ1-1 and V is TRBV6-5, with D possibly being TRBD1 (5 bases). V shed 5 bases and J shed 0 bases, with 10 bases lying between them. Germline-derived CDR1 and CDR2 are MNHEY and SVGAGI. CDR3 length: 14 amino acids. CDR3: CASSRQGMNTEAFF. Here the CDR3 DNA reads TGTGCCAGCAGTCGCCAGGGCATGAACACTGAAGCTTTCTTT.

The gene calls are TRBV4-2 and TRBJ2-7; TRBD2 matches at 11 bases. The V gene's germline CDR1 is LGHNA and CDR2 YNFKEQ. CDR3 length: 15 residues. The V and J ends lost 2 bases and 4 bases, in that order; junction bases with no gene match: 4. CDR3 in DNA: TGTGCCAGCAGCCAATTTAGCGGGAGGGGGTACGAGCAGTACTTC. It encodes CASSQFSGRGYEQYF.

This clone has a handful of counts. The chain's CDR3 is CASSQAGTGDGYTF. The CDR3 DNA reads as TGTGCCAGCAGCCAAGCTGGGACAGGTGATGGCTACACCTTC. The chain employs TRBV4-2 and TRBJ1-2; TRBD1 aligns across 8 bases. The CDR3 contains 14 residues. Trimming took 1 base from V and 6 from J; bases not matched to a gene: 4. Germline lookup yields CDR1 LGHNA and CDR2 YNFKEQ.

The CDR3: CAWSDSGLVGEQYF. CDR3 bases: TGTGCCTGGAGTGACTCGGGACTAGTCGGCGAGCAGTACTTC. The gene calls are TRBV30 and TRBJ2-7; 8 positions match TRBD2. This CDR3 is 14 amino acids long. Germline V CDR1 and CDR2: GTSNPN, SVGIG (reference sequence). Trimming at V came to 1 base and at J to 6 bases, leaving 8 bases not matched to a gene.

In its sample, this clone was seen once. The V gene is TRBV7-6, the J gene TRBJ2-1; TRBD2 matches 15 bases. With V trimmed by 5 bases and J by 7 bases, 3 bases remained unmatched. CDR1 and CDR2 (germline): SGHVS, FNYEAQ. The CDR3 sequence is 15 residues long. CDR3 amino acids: CASSRTSGRGNEQFF. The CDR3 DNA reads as TGTGCCAGCAGCCGGACTAGCGGGAGGGGGAATGAGCAGTTCTTC.

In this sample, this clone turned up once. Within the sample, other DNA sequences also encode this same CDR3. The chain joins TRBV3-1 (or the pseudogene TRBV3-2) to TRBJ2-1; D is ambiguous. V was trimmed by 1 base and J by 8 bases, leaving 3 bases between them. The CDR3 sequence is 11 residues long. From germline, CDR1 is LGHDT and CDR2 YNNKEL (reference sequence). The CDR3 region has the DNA TGTGCCAGCAGCCAAGTCGATGAGCAGTTCTTC. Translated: CASSQVDEQFF.

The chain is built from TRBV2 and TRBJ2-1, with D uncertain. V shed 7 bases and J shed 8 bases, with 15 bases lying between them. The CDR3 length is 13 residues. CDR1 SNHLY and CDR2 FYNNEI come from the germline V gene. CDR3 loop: CASTLEGGDEQFF. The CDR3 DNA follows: TGTGCCAGCACCTTGGAAGGCGGCGATGAGCAGTTCTTC.

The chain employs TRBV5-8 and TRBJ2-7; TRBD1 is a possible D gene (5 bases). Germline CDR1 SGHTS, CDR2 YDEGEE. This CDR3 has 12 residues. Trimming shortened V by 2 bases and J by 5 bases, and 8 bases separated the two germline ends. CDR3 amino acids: CASSFRTNEQYF. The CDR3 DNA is TGTGCCAGCAGCTTCAGGACAAACGAGCAGTACTTC.

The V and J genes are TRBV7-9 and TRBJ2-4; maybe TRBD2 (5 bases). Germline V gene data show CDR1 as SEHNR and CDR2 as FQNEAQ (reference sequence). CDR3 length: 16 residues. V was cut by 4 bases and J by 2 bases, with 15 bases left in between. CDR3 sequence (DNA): TGTGCCAGCAGCTGGGAAGTAGGAGGAACCAAAAACATTCAGTACTTC. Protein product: CASSWEVGGTKNIQYF.